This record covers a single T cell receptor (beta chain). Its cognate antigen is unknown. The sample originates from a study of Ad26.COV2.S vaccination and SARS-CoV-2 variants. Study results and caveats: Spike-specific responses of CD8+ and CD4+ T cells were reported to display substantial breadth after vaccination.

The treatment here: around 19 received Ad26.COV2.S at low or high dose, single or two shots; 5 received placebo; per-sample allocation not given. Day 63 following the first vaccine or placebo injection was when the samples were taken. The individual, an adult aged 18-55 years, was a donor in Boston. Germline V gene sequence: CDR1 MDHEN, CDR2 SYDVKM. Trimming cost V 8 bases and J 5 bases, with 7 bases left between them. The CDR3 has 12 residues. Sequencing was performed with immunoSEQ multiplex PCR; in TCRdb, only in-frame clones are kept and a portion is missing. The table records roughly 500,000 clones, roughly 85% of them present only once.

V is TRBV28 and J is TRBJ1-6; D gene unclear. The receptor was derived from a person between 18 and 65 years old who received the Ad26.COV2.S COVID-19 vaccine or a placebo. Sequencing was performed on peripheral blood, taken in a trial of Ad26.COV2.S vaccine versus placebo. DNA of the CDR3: TGTGCCAGCGGACTGAATAATTCACCCCTCCACTTT. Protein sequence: CASGLNNSPLHF. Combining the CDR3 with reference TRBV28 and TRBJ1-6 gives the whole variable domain DVKVTQSSRYLVKRTGEKVFLECVQDMDHENMFWYRQDPGLGLRLIYFSYDVKMKEKGDIPEGYSVSREKKERFSLILESASTNQTSMYLCASGLNNSPLHFGNGTRLTVT.